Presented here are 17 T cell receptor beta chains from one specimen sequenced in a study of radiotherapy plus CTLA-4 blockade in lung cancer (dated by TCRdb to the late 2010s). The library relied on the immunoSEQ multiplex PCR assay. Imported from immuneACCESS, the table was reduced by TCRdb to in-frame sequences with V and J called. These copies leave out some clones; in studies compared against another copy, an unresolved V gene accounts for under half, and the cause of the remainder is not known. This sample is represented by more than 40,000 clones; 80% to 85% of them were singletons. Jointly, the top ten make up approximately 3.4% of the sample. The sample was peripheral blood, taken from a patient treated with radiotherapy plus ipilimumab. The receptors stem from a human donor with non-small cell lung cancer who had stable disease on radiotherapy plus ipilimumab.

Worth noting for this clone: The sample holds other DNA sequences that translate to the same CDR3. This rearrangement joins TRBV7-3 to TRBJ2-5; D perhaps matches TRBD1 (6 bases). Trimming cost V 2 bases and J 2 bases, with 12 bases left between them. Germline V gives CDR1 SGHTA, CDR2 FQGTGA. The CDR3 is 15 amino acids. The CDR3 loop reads CASSLGGQPQETQYF. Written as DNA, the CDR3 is TGTGCCAGCAGCTTAGGCGGACAGCCGCAAGAGACCCAGTACTTC.

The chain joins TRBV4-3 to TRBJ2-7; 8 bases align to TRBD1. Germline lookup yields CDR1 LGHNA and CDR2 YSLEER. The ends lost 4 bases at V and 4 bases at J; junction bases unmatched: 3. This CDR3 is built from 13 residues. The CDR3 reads CASSPRGRYEQYF. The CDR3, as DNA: TGCGCCAGCAGCCCCAGGGGGCGATACGAGCAGTACTTC.

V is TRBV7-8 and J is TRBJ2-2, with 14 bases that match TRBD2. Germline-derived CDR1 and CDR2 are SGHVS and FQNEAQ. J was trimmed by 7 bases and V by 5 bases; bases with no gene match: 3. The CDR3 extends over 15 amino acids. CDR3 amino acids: CASSPGTSGGGELFF. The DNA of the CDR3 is TGTGCCAGCAGCCCCGGGACTAGCGGGGGCGGGGAGCTGTTTTTT.

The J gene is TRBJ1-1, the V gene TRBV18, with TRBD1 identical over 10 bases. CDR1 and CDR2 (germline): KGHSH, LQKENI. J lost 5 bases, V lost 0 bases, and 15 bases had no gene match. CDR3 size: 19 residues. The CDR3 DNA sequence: TGTGCCAGCTCACCACCGGGACAGGGGCGGTTAAGGCAGAGGACTGAAGCTTTCTTT. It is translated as CASSPPGQGRLRQRTEAFF.

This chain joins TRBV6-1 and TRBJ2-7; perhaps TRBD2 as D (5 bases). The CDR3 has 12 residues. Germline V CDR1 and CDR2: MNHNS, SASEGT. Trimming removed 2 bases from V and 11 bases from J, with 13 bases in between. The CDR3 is CASSEYTAGEYF. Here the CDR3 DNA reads TGTGCCAGCAGTGAATATACAGCCGGGGAGTACTTC.

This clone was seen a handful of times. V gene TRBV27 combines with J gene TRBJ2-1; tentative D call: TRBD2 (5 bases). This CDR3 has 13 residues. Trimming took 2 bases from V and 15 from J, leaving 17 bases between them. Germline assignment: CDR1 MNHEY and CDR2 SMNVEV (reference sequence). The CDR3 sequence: CASSLKADYPGFF. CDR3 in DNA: TGTGCCAGCAGTTTAAAGGCAGACTACCCTGGGTTCTTC.

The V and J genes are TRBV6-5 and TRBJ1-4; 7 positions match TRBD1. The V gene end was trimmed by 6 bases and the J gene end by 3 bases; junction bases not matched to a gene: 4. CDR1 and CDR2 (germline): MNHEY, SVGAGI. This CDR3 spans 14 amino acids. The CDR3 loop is CASRNRGANEKLFF. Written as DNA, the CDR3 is TGTGCCAGCAGGAACAGGGGAGCTAATGAAAAACTGTTTTTT.

CDR3 region: CASSLAFGSGNYGYTF. CDR3 nucleotides: TGTGCCAGCAGCTTAGCTTTCGGATCAGGGAACTATGGCTACACCTTC. The chain combines TRBV7-2 with TRBJ1-2, with D maybe TRBD1 (5 bases). Germline CDR1 is SGHTA and CDR2 is FQGNSA. Trimming pared 0 bases from V and 2 bases from J, leaving 13 bases between. The CDR3 is 16 residues long.

CDR3 sequence (DNA): TGTGCCAGCAGCTTAAAGCTGGGCGGGACAGCCTACGAGCAGTACTTC. Encoded protein: CASSLKLGGTAYEQYF. The chain links TRBV7-9 to TRBJ2-7; possibly TRBD1 for D (7 bases). The germline V and J ends were trimmed by 2 bases and 2 bases, with 16 bases remaining between them. Germline values: CDR1 SEHNR, CDR2 FQNEAQ (reference sequence). The CDR3 is made up of 16 amino acids.

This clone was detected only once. The CDR3 bases are TGCGCCAGCAGCTTCGGGGCAGGGGGTTCCTATGGCTACACCTTC. It encodes CASSFGAGGSYGYTF. The rearrangement links TRBV5-1 to TRBJ1-2, with TRBD1 matching over 7 bases. The V gene's germline CDR1 is SGHRS and CDR2 YFSETQ. Trimming removed 2 bases from V and 4 bases from J; junction bases left unmatched: 8. The CDR3 runs to 15 residues.

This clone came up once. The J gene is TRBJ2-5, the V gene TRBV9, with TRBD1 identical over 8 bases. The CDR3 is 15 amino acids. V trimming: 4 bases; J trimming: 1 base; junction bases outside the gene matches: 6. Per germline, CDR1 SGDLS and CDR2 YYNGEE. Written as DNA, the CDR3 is TGTGCCAGCAGCCCCCAAACAGGGGGCCAAGAGACCCAGTACTTC. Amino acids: CASSPQTGGQETQYF.

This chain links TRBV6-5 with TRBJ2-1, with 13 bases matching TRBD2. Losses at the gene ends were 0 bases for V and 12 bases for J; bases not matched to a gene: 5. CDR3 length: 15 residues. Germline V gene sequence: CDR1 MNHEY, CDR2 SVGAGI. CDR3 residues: CASSYSGTSGIGQFF. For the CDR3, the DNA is TGTGCCAGCAGTTACTCCGGGACTAGCGGGATTGGGCAGTTCTTC.

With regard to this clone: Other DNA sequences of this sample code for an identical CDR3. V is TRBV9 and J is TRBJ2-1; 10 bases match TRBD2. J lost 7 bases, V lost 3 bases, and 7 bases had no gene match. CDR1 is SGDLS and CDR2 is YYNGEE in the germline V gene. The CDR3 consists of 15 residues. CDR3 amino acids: CASSASGRAKNEQFF. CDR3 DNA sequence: TGTGCCAGCAGCGCCAGCGGGAGGGCCAAGAATGAGCAGTTCTTC.

CDR3: CASSIVGDRVYPQHF. In nucleotides, the CDR3 is TGTGCCAGTAGTATAGTTGGGGACAGGGTTTATCCCCAGCATTTT. The chain links TRBV19 to TRBJ1-5; TRBD1 matches at 9 bases. The V gene end was trimmed by 1 base and the J gene end by 10 bases; junction bases not matched to a gene: 8. There are 15 residues in the CDR3. Germline V gene lookup returns CDR1 LNHDA and CDR2 SQIVND (reference sequence).

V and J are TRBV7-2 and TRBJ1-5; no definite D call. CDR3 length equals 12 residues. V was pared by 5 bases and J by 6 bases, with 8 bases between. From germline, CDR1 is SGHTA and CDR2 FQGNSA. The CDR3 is CASSPGSQPQHF. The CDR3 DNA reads TGTGCCAGCAGCCCCGGGAGTCAGCCCCAGCATTTT. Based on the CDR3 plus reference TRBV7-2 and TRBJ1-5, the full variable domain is GAGVSQSPSNKVTEKGKDVELRCDPISGHTALYWYRQSLGQGLEFLIYFQGNSAPDKSGLPSDRFSAERTGGSVSTLTIQRTQQEDSAVYLCASSPGSQPQHFGDGTRLSIL.

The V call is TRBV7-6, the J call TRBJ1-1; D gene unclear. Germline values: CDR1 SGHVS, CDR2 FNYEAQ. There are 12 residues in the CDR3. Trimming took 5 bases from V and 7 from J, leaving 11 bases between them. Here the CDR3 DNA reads TGTGCCAGCAGCCCTGGGCCAGGTGAAGCTTTCTTT. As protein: CASSPGPGEAFF. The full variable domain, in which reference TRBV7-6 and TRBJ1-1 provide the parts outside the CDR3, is GAGVSQSPRYKVTKRGQDVALRCDPISGHVSLYWYRQALGQGPEFLTYFNYEAQQDKSGLPNDRFSAERPEGSISTLTIQRTEQRDSAMYRCASSPGPGEAFFGQGTRLTVV.

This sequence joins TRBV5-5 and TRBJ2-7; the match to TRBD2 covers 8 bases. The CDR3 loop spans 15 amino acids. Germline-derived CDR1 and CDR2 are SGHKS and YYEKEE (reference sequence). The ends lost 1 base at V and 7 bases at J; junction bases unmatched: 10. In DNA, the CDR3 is TGTGCCAGCAGCTTGTCGAGCGGGAGAACGGGGGAGCAGTACTTC. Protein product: CASSLSSGRTGEQYF.